This T cell receptor (beta chain) was sequenced for a study of T cell clonotyping in hematopoietic cell transplantation. Study results and caveats: At the given depth, recipient repertoires were over 95% de novo clonotypes. CD4 and CD8 repertoire contributions could not be separated without sorting. After transplant, recipient diversity fell while pathologically expanded clonotypes grew through day 180. Higher Inverse Simpson Index values in graft donor and pretransplant recipient predicted broader posttransplant TCR diversity.

Profiling relied on immunoSEQ multiplex PCR, and the TCRdb table lists in-frame clones only, not all of them. The sample holds more than 65,000 clones, about 93% seen once. For this clone: Its antigen remains unknown.

The sequence derives from a middle-aged man in good health. Some clones in this sample may be carry-over from other donors' samples. Material for sequencing was peripheral blood mononuclear cells.

DNA for the CDR3: TGCGCCAGCAGGGTACAGGGGGCAGCCTACAATGAGCAGTTCTTC. Translating gives CASRVQGAAYNEQFF. The V gene is TRBV5-1, the J gene TRBJ2-1; TRBD1 aligns across 9 bases. The CDR3 consists of 15 residues. The germline V gene has CDR1 SGHRS and CDR2 YFSETQ. After removal of 5 bases from V and 2 bases from J, the junction contained 5 bases not matched to a gene.